These T cell receptor beta chains were read from a single sample in a study of blood T cell repertoires in COVID-19. Some clones are missing from TCRdb's copy, which holds only in-frame ones; the method was immunoSEQ multiplex PCR. In the table there are 92,000 or so clones, more than 70% of which are singletons. The sequencing sample was made of peripheral blood. These receptors were collected from a woman over 75 with acute or convalescent COVID-19. Both conserved end residues are part of each CDR3. A D gene is named only where the DNA matches it firmly. Where a row states a size, it is once, few, many or the class of an expanded clone; other rows omit it.

j_gene: TRBJ1-2; abundance: NA; v_gene: TRBV15; d_gene: NA; CDR3aa: CATSRDRNPGNGYTF; CDR3nt: TGTGCCACCAGCAGAGATAGGAATCCAGGGAACGGCTACACCTTC
j_gene: TRBJ1-5; abundance: once; v_gene: TRBV18; d_gene: NA; CDR3aa: CASSPAGHSNQPQHF; CDR3nt: TGTGCCAGCTCACCAGCCGGTCATAGCAATCAGCCCCAGCATTTT
j_gene: TRBJ1-1; abundance: many; v_gene: TRBV5-1; d_gene: NA; CDR3aa: CASSFGSSGDTEAFF; CDR3nt: TGCGCCAGCAGCTTCGGTAGCTCAGGGGACACTGAAGCTTTCTTT
j_gene: TRBJ1-2; abundance: NA; v_gene: TRBV5-1; d_gene: TRBD1; CDR3aa: CASSGQDRGYGYTF; CDR3nt: TGCGCCAGCAGCGGCCAGGACAGGGGATATGGCTACACCTTC
j_gene: TRBJ1-6; abundance: NA; v_gene: TRBV6-2/TRBV6-3; d_gene: TRBD1; CDR3aa: CASSSTDRGGNSPLHF; CDR3nt: TGTGCCAGCAGTTCCACCGACAGGGGGGGTAATTCACCCCTCCACTTT
j_gene: TRBJ1-3; abundance: NA; v_gene: TRBV6-5; d_gene: NA; CDR3aa: CASSYSGQSGNTIYF; CDR3nt: TGTGCCAGCAGTTACTCCGGACAGTCTGGAAACACCATATATTTT
j_gene: TRBJ2-1; abundance: NA; v_gene: TRBV28; d_gene: NA; CDR3aa: CASSLVREQFF; CDR3nt: TGTGCCAGCAGTCTAGTCCGGGAGCAGTTCTTC
j_gene: TRBJ2-5; abundance: NA; v_gene: TRBV20-1; d_gene: NA; CDR3aa: CSVGGEETQYF; CDR3nt: TGCAGTGTTGGCGGTGAAGAGACCCAGTACTTC
j_gene: TRBJ1-5; abundance: NA; v_gene: TRBV27; d_gene: NA; CDR3aa: CASSLFTGNQPQHF; CDR3nt: TGTGCCAGCAGTTTATTCACGGGGAATCAGCCCCAGCATTTT
j_gene: TRBJ1-4; abundance: NA; v_gene: TRBV12-3/TRBV12-4; d_gene: TRBD1; CDR3aa: CASSFTGDEKLFF; CDR3nt: TGTGCCAGCAGTTTCACAGGGGATGAAAAACTGTTTTTT
j_gene: TRBJ1-5; abundance: NA; v_gene: TRBV19; d_gene: TRBD1; CDR3aa: CASEGGHSNQPQHF; CDR3nt: TGTGCCAGTGAAGGGGGCCATAGCAATCAGCCCCAGCATTTT
j_gene: TRBJ2-3; abundance: few; v_gene: TRBV14; d_gene: TRBD1; CDR3aa: CASSYWTGRSTDTQYF; CDR3nt: TGTGCCAGCAGCTATTGGACAGGTCGGAGCACAGATACGCAGTATTTT
j_gene: TRBJ1-4; abundance: NA; v_gene: TRBV5-4; d_gene: NA; CDR3aa: CASSLDLAGTNEKLFF; CDR3nt: TGTGCCAGCAGCTTGGATCTAGCGGGGACTAATGAAAAACTGTTTTTT
j_gene: TRBJ1-2; abundance: few; v_gene: TRBV7-2; d_gene: TRBD1; CDR3aa: CASSLGTGSGYTF; CDR3nt: TGTGCCAGCAGCTTAGGGACAGGGTCTGGCTACACCTTC
j_gene: TRBJ1-1; abundance: NA; v_gene: TRBV5-6; d_gene: NA; CDR3aa: CASSLDGREGAEAFF; CDR3nt: TGTGCCAGCAGCTTGGATGGACGGGAGGGCGCTGAAGCTTTCTTT
j_gene: TRBJ1-2; abundance: NA; v_gene: TRBV9; d_gene: TRBD1; CDR3aa: CASSTRGTEYGYTF; CDR3nt: TGTGCCAGCAGCACACGGGGGACAGAGTATGGCTACACCTTC
j_gene: TRBJ2-2; abundance: few; v_gene: TRBV28; d_gene: NA; CDR3aa: CASSLFVGLGTGELFF; CDR3nt: TGTGCCAGCAGTTTATTTGTGGGACTGGGCACCGGGGAGCTGTTTTTT